This T cell receptor beta chain was retrieved from a study of human T cells and chemical hapten exposure. Study observations and caveats: A positive correlation with patch test score was found for PT1 expanded TCR counts.

Time point described: patch test 3, about 24 weeks after DPC sensitization. Treatment defined: therapeutic diphenylcyclopropenone sensitization with weekly scalp DPC. Prior to application of each patch test, blood was drawn. The sample holds a few counts of this clonotype. Its antigen remains unknown. Using its own MiXCR run on the RACE reads, TCRdb lists one record per CDR3 protein. The sample carries about 82,000 distinct CDR3 sequences, 10% to 14% recorded once. V shed 3 bases and J 2 bases; nucleotides not matched to a gene: 4. Germline CDR1 is DFQATT and CDR2 is SNEGSKA (reference sequence). The CDR3 is 14 amino acids.

The sample in question was whole blood, obtained in connection with sensitization to the hapten diphenylcyclopropenone (DPC). The sequence derives from a woman aged 45-65 years with alopecia areata. Some clones in this sample may be carry-over from other donors' samples. The chain links TRBV20-1 to TRBJ2-7; TRBD2 agrees at 10 bases. The CDR3 loop is CSARKREGAYEQYF. The CDR3 nucleotides read TGCAGTGCTAGGAAGCGGGAGGGGGCCTACGAGCAGTACTTC.